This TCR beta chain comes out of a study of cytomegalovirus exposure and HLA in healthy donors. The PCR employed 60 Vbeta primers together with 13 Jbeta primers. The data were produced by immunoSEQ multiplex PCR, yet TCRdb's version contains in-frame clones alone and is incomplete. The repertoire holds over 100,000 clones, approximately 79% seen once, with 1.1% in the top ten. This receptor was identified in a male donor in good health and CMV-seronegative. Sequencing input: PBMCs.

CDR3 region: CASSEWQDSPLHF. The CDR3 DNA is TGTGCCAGCAGTGAATGGCAGGATTCACCCCTCCACTTT. This sequence joins TRBV6-1 and TRBJ1-6; D is unclear. CDR1 and CDR2 (germline): MNHNS, SASEGT. The CDR3 sequence is 13 residues long. Trimming shortened V by 2 bases and J by 8 bases, and 7 bases separated the two germline ends.